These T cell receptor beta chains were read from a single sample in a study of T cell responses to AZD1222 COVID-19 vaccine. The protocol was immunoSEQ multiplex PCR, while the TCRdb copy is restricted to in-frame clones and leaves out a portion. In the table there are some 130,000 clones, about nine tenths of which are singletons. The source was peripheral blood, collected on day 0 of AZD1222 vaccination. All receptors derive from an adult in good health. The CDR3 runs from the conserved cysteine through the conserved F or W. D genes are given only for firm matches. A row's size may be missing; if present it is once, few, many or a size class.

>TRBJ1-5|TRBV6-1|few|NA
CASSEATSPRSNQPQHF
TGTGCCAGCAGTGAAGCAACGTCCCCGAGGAGCAATCAGCCCCAGCATTTT
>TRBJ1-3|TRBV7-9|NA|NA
CASSLRNISGNTIYF
TGTGCCAGCAGCTTGAGAAACATCTCTGGAAACACCATATATTTT
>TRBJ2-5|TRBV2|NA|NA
CASSDGAGRSLGETQYF
TGTGCCAGCAGTGATGGGGCAGGGAGGTCGCTAGGGGAGACCCAGTACTTC
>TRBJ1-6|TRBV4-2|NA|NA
CASSQGGVNSPLHF
TGTGCCAGCAGCCAAGGGGGGGTGAATTCACCCCTCCACTTT
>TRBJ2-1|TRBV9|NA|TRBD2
CASSRGTSGSGSYNEQFF
TGTGCCAGCAGCAGAGGGACTAGCGGGAGCGGCTCCTACAATGAGCAGTTCTTC
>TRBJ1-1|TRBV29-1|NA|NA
CSVEGPNTEAFF
TGCAGCGTTGAAGGGCCGAACACTGAAGCTTTCTTT
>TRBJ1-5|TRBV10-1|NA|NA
CASSEIGRYNQPQHF
TGCGCCAGCAGTGAGATAGGGCGCTACAATCAGCCCCAGCATTTT
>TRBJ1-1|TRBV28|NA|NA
CASSLMGIKTEAFF
TGTGCCAGCAGTTTAATGGGGATAAAGACTGAAGCTTTCTTT
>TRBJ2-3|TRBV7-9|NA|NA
CASRGESDTQYF
TGTGCCAGCAGGGGGGAATCAGATACGCAGTATTTT
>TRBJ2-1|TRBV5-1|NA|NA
CASSPTVLGNEQFF
TGCGCCAGCAGCCCTACTGTACTTGGCAATGAGCAGTTCTTC
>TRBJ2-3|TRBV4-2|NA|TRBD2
CASSHGLAGGAGTDTQYF
TGTGCCAGCAGCCACGGGCTAGCGGGAGGGGCCGGCACAGATACGCAGTATTTT
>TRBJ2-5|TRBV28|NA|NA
CASSFAGRTQYF
TGTGCCAGCAGTTTCGCTGGCCGGACCCAGTACTTC
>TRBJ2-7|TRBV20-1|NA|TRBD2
CSASSPGTSASYEQYF
TGCAGTGCTAGTTCTCCGGGGACTAGCGCGTCCTACGAGCAGTACTTC
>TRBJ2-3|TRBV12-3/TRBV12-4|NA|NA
CASSSVDTQYF
TGTGCCAGCTCCTCAGTAGATACGCAGTATTTT
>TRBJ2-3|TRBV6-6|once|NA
CASSYSRQTDTQYF
TGTGCCAGCAGTTACTCGAGACAGACAGATACGCAGTATTTT
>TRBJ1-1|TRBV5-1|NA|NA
CASSLVSGDTEAFF
TGCGCCAGCAGCTTGGTCTCGGGGGACACTGAAGCTTTCTTT